A single TCR beta chain is shown here with its context. Its cognate antigen is unknown. One end of the junction is discordant with germline, which a read error may explain. This entry comes from a study of cytomegalovirus exposure and HLA in healthy donors. Study details: Among roughly 180 million T cells, an earlier analysis found 117 million unique TCR beta sequences.

The CDR3 has 16 residues. In germline, CDR1 is SEHNR, CDR2 FQNEAQ (reference sequence). PCR used 60 Vbeta primers and 13 Jbeta primers. Data came from immunoSEQ multiplex PCR; TCRdb stores just in-frame clones and leaves some out. The sample has roughly 200,000 clones, about 80% seen once. Study results and caveats: Several of the most significant clusters appeared linked to common viral pathogens, based on a later analysis. Later work showed greater clonal expansion in HLA-associated TCR beta chains than in equally common others.

Sequenced input: PBMCs. The sequence derives from a woman aged 60-75 years in good health and CMV-seropositive. This chain joins TRBV7-9 and TRBJ2-1; tentatively, D is TRBD2 (6 bases). The CDR3 spells CSSSASGSRSYNEQFF. CDR3 nucleotides: TGTTCCAGCAGCGCAAGCGGGTCGCGCTCCTACAATGAGCAGTTCTTC.